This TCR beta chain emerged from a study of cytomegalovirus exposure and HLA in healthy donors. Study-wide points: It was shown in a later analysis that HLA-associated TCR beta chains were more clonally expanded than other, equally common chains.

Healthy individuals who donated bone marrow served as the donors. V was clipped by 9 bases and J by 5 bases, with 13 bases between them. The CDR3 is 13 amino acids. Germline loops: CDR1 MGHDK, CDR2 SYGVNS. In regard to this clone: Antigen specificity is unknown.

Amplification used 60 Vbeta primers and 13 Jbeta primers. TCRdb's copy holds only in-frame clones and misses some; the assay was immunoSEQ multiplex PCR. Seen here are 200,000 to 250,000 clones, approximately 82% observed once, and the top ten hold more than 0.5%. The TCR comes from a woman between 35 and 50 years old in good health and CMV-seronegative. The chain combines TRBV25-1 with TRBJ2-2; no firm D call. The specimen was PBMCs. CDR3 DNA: TGTGCCAGTCAGATTTCGCTTACCGGGGAGCTGTTTTTT. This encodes CASQISLTGELFF.